This T cell receptor beta chain derives from a study of molecular identifiers for immune sequencing clone quantification. For the study at large: Replicates involved a five-way split of RNA from approximately 20,000 or 100,000 naive CD8 cells, with sequencing of four.

Library preparation followed earlier protocols using designated TCR primers. TCRdb reprocessed the PCR reads with MiXCR, giving one entry per CDR3 protein. The table includes approximately 40,000 distinct CDR3 sequences, nearly 25% detected once. This clonotype was picked up many times. The antigen is unknown. One junction end disagrees with the germline gene, perhaps due to a read error. Whole-study results and caveats: Clones of above 20 RNA copies carried over 98% of effector molecules; in naive cells they carried under 1%.

Germline assignment: CDR1 GTSNPN and CDR2 SVGIG (reference sequence). The CDR3 is 15 residues long. The authors gated naive CD8 T cells as CD8+CD4-CCR7+CD45RA+ for sorting. Sequences were obtained from naive CD8+ T cells from blood, with Jurkat cell RNA spiked in. Subset denoted: FACS-sorted CD8+CD4-CCR7+CD45RA+ naive T cells. This sequence originates from a human donor in good health. Some libraries in this study had Jurkat cell RNA spiked in. The chain is built from TRBV30 and TRBJ2-3, with 7 bases aligning to TRBD1. CDR3 in DNA: TGTGCCTGGAGTGAGACAGGGTGGAGCACAGATACGCGGTATTTT. Translation gives CAWSETGWSTDTRYF.